This is a list of T cell receptor beta chains from one sample in a study of CD8+CD57+ T cells in acquired aplastic anemia. TCRdb used MiXCR to reprocess the reads, holding one entry per CDR3 protein. The sample records some 140,000 distinct CDR3 sequences, around half being singletons. Sequencing was carried out using sorted CD4+, CD8+, or CD8+CD57+ T cells (not recorded which) from PBMCs. The receptors here all came from a human donor with aplastic anemia. Each CDR3 is given without its conserved first and last residue. The D gene is left open where the match is weak. For some rows the clone size is stated as once, few or many, or as a class when expanded; others skip it.

d_gene | abundance | len | j_gene | v_gene | CDR3aa
- | - | 11 | TRBJ1-1 | TRBV10-2 | ASSASSNTEAF
TRBD2 | - | 13 | TRBJ2-3 | TRBV24-1 | ATSERTSGTDTQY
TRBD2 | many | 13 | TRBJ2-3 | TRBV19 | ASTLAGGPADTQY
- | - | 9 | TRBJ2-3 | TRBV2 | ASSVSLGEY
TRBD1 | - | 11 | TRBJ2-1 | TRBV29-1 | SSDTGGYNEQF
- | many | 13 | TRBJ2-7 | TRBV3-1 | ASSPGLGVSYEQY
- | - | 12 | TRBJ2-5 | TRBV7-6 | ASSLAIVGETQY
- | - | 13 | TRBJ1-3 | TRBV4-3 | ASSPDRAWGNTIY
- | many | 12 | TRBJ1-1 | TRBV7-6 | ASSYGGLGTEAF
- | - | 11 | TRBJ2-5 | TRBV5-4 | ASSLDRVQTQY
- | many | 10 | TRBJ2-6 | TRBV20-1 | SASPGANVLT
TRBD1 | - | 13 | TRBJ2-1 | TRBV15 | ATSTGTGGRNEQF
TRBD1 | many | 11 | TRBJ2-1 | TRBV5-1 | ASRGTGKGEQF
TRBD2 | many | 18 | TRBJ2-7 | TRBV19 | ASSPPPGTSRTKRRYEQY
- | - | 12 | TRBJ2-5 | TRBV19 | ASSQKRYQETQY
- | - | 11 | TRBJ1-6 | TRBV19 | ASSIQGNSPLH
TRBD2 | - | 11 | TRBJ2-1 | TRBV20-1 | SARTSGRHEQF
- | many | 11 | TRBJ2-5 | TRBV6-6 | ASSSSTPGTQY
- | many | 14 | TRBJ1-3 | TRBV15 | ATSRGLGSSGNTIY
- | - | 10 | TRBJ2-2 | TRBV10-2 | ASRYGFGELF
- | many | 11 | TRBJ2-7 | TRBV27 | ASSAMDGPITF
- | - | 11 | TRBJ1-1 | TRBV29-1 | SVASAGNTEAF
TRBD2 | many | 15 | TRBJ2-1 | TRBV5-4 | ASSPSSGRASYNEQF
TRBD1 | - | 15 | TRBJ2-3 | TRBV24-1 | ATSDTTRTGSTDTQY
- | - | 11 | TRBJ1-5 | TRBV24-1 | ATSAGGNQPQH
TRBD1 | - | 11 | TRBJ1-4 | TRBV15 | ATSTRQGEKLF
- | - | 13 | TRBJ2-3 | TRBV2 | ASSLGVTSTDTQY
TRBD2 | - | 15 | TRBJ2-2 | TRBV4-3 | ASSQDRGGASSGELF
- | - | 13 | TRBJ1-6 | TRBV5-1 | ASSLRDIGNSPLH
- | - | 12 | TRBJ2-3 | TRBV24-1 | ASSSRGRADTQY
TRBD2 | - | 13 | TRBJ2-5 | TRBV7-2 | ASSLRRGGIETQY
- | - | 13 | TRBJ2-3 | TRBV7-3 | ASSLIGGTTDTQY
TRBD2 | - | 16 | TRBJ2-3 | TRBV5-1 | ASSFSGGAGAPGDTQY
- | - | 13 | TRBJ2-5 | TRBV12-3/TRBV12-4 | ASSLATGDQETQY
- | - | 10 | TRBJ1-5 | TRBV19 | ASSIAGQPQH
- | - | 12 | TRBJ1-3 | TRBV19 | ASNVGASGNTIY
- | many | 10 | TRBJ2-1 | TRBV20-1 | SARVAQFEQF
- | many | 10 | TRBJ2-5 | TRBV7-6 | ATAGSQETQY
TRBD2 | - | 12 | TRBJ2-5 | TRBV7-6 | ASSPSGGVETQY